Following are 18 T cell receptor beta chains from one sample sequenced in a study of CD8+CD57+ T cells in acquired aplastic anemia. Both TCR beta VDJ combination and CDR3 sequence profiling were carried out. Genomic DNA was the template for this profiling. TCRdb called the reads again in MiXCR, with one record for every CDR3 protein. Here the sample spans about 220,000 distinct CDR3 sequences, almost 35% being singletons. Material for sequencing was sorted CD4+, CD8+, or CD8+CD57+ T cells (not recorded which) from PBMCs. These receptors all stem from a human donor in good health, serving as a control.

This clonotype was seen repeatedly, ten times or more. The chain uses TRBV20-1 and TRBJ2-7, with 8 positions matching TRBD2. The germline gives CDR1 DFQATT, CDR2 SNEGSKA (reference sequence). The V segment lost 3 bases and the J segment 2 bases; nucleotides outside the gene matches: 6. This CDR3 comprises 14 residues. This CDR3 reads CSARRRTSTYEQYF. As DNA, the CDR3 is TGCAGTGCTAGGAGGAGGACTAGCACCTACGAGCAGTACTTC.

Ten or more counts support this clonotype. The chain links TRBV5-1 to TRBJ1-6; 8 positions agree with TRBD1. CDR1 SGHRS and CDR2 YFSETQ come from the germline V gene. The CDR3 consists of 18 residues. J gave up 0 bases and V 2 bases, and 7 bases lay outside the gene matches. Here the CDR3 reads CASSFLGQGNSYNSPLHF. DNA of the CDR3: TGCGCCAGCAGCTTTCTCGGACAGGGTAACTCCTATAATTCACCCCTCCACTTT.

This clonotype was counted at least ten times. The chain joins TRBV2 to TRBJ1-2, with unresolved D. CDR1 and CDR2 (germline): SNHLY, FYNNEI. Trimming left V 5 bases short and J 5 bases short, with 9 bases between. The CDR3 spans 12 residues. The CDR3 reads CASSLDVYGYTF. Here the CDR3 DNA reads TGTGCCAGCAGTTTGGATGTGTATGGCTACACCTTC.

This clonotype was detected many times. The J gene is TRBJ2-7, the V gene TRBV12-3 or TRBV12-4, with 7 bases fitting TRBD2. The CDR3 loop spans 11 amino acids. J gave up 4 bases and V 7 bases, and 1 base lay outside the gene matches. The CDR3 spells CASTGGYEQYF. CDR3 nucleotide sequence: TGTGCCAGCACCGGGGGGTACGAGCAGTACTTC.

This chain uses TRBV29-1 with TRBJ2-3, with 7 positions matching TRBD2. CDR3 size: 14 residues. Germline V gene sequence: CDR1 SQVTM, CDR2 ANQGSEA. The V segment lost 4 bases and the J segment 0 bases; nucleotides outside the gene matches: 4. As DNA, the CDR3 is TGCAGCGTTGGGCGGACTAGAAGCACAGATACGCAGTATTTT. Translation: CSVGRTRSTDTQYF.

This chain joins TRBV2 and TRBJ2-7; the D gene could be TRBD1 or TRBD2 (5 bases each). Trimming took off 4 bases at V and 0 bases at J, with 10 bases between the two ends. The germline CDR1 and CDR2 sequences are SNHLY and FYNNEI. The CDR3 is 14 residues long. The CDR3 nucleotides are TGTGCCAGCAGTGCGAGGGGCCACTCCTACGAGCAGTACTTC. Translating gives CASSARGHSYEQYF.

This clonotype was found many times. The rearrangement links TRBV2 to TRBJ2-7; no firm D call. The CDR3 runs 14 residues. Trimming cost V 8 bases and J 3 bases, with 17 bases left between them. CDR1 SNHLY and CDR2 FYNNEI come from the germline V gene. The CDR3 sequence: CASSSRYPVYEQYF. For the CDR3, the DNA is TGTGCCAGCTCTTCCCGGTACCCTGTCTACGAGCAGTACTTC. Filled out from reference TRBV2 and TRBJ2-7, the complete variable domain reads EPEVTQTPSHQVTQMGQEVILRCVPISNHLYFYWYRQILGQKVEFLVSFYNNEISEKSEIFDDQFSVERPDGSNFTLKIRSTKLEDSAMYFCASSSRYPVYEQYFGPGTRLTVT.

This clonotype was counted ten times or more. V usage is TRBV20-1 and J usage is TRBJ2-1; 9 bases are a match to TRBD2. V shed 6 bases and J 0 bases; nucleotides not matched to a gene: 6. This CDR3 is built from 15 residues. The V gene's germline CDR1 is DFQATT and CDR2 SNEGSKA (reference sequence). The CDR3 DNA reads as TGCAGTGCCGCCTATAGCGGGAGCTCCTACAATGAGCAGTTCTTC. It encodes CSAAYSGSSYNEQFF.

The rearrangement uses TRBV5-1 and TRBJ1-4, with 9 bases that match TRBD1. The CDR3 covers 15 residues. J was trimmed by 12 bases and V by 1 base; bases with no gene match: 10. Germline CDR1 is SGHRS and CDR2 is YFSETQ. CDR3 amino acids: CASSLTPGQGKELFF. DNA for the CDR3: TGCGCCAGCAGCTTGACGCCGGGACAGGGTAAAGAACTGTTTTTT.

This clonotype was seen ten or more times. The chain links TRBV3-1 to TRBJ1-2; 7 bases fit TRBD1. With V trimmed by 5 bases and J by 7 bases, 7 bases remained unmatched. Germline V gene lookup returns CDR1 LGHDT and CDR2 YNNKEL (reference sequence). The CDR3 contains 13 residues. CDR3 nucleotides: TGTGCCAGCAGCTTGAGACAGGGCGTTGGCTACACCTTC. Translation gives CASSLRQGVGYTF.

This clonotype was detected ten times or more. J is TRBJ1-2 and V is TRBV7-2; a weak D match, TRBD1 (6 bases). With 5 bases removed from V and 8 bases from J, the gap between germline ends came to 21 bases. The CDR3 consists of 15 residues. In germline, CDR1 is SGHTA, CDR2 FQGNSA. The CDR3 sequence is CASSLRDLTGGGYTF. The CDR3 DNA follows: TGTGCCAGCAGCCTGAGAGATTTGACAGGTGGGGGCTACACCTTC.

Of note for this clonotype: A much larger clone differs from this one at a single base, so this may be a read error. The missing conserved phenylalanine or tryptophan at the end of this CDR3 makes a read error likely. The chain has TRBV6-5 and TRBJ1-2; D is undetermined. The germline V and J ends were trimmed by 2 bases and 4 bases, with 14 bases remaining between them. Germline V gene lookup returns CDR1 MNHEY and CDR2 SVGAGI. CDR3 length: 15 residues. CDR3 loop: CASSYTATPIYGYTL. The CDR3 DNA sequence: TGTGCCAGCAGTTACACGGCGACACCTATCTATGGCTACACCCTC.

This clonotype has at least ten counts. The genes are TRBV20-1 and TRBJ2-7; 8 nucleotides agree with TRBD2. Germline V gene lookup returns CDR1 DFQATT and CDR2 SNEGSKA (reference sequence). J lost 4 bases, V lost 6 bases, and 14 bases had no gene match. CDR3 length equals 15 residues. CDR3 in amino acids: CSATIPSGSVYEQYF. The CDR3 DNA reads TGCAGTGCCACTATACCCAGCGGGAGTGTTTACGAGCAGTACTTC.

This chain connects TRBV2 to TRBJ1-2, with a possible D match to TRBD1 (6 bases). Germline loops: CDR1 SNHLY, CDR2 FYNNEI. The CDR3 covers 13 residues. Trimming took off 6 bases at V and 8 bases at J, with 16 bases between the two ends. The CDR3 sequence is CASRPRGAGGYTF. The CDR3 DNA sequence: TGTGCCAGCAGGCCCAGGGGCGCCGGCGGCTACACCTTC.

Concerning this clonotype: The CDR3 ends on some other residue instead of the conserved phenylalanine or tryptophan, so this is likely a read error. The chain combines TRBV13 with TRBJ2-7; 9 nucleotides align to TRBD1. Germline-derived CDR1 and CDR2 are PRHDT and FYEKMQ (reference sequence). The CDR3 contains 15 residues. V was clipped by 5 bases and J by 3 bases; unmatched bases: 8. The CDR3 DNA sequence: TGTGCCAGCAGCCCTGACAGGGGGTGGTACTACGAGCAGTACCTC. It is translated as CASSPDRGWYYEQYL.

This clonotype showed up many times. The V gene is TRBV5-1, the J gene TRBJ1-6; 7 bases are shared with TRBD1. J gave up 5 bases and V 4 bases, and 6 bases lay outside the gene matches. The CDR3 runs to 15 residues. The germline V gene encodes CDR1 SGHRS and CDR2 YFSETQ. The CDR3 nucleotides are TGCGCCAGCAGCGCTATAGGACAGGATAATTCACCCCTCCACTTT. It encodes CASSAIGQDNSPLHF.

Worth noting for this clonotype: Just one base apart from a much larger clone, this may be a read error. V gene TRBV19 combines with J gene TRBJ2-5; 9 positions match TRBD2. V was clipped by 2 bases and J by 4 bases; unmatched bases: 8. This CDR3 spans 16 amino acids. Looked up from germline, CDR1 is LNHDA and CDR2 is SQIVND (reference sequence). In DNA, the CDR3 is TGTGCCAGTAGTATAAATGGCGGGAGGGCCAGAGAGACCCAGTACTTC. This sequence encodes CASSINGGRARETQYF. The whole variable domain, filled in from reference TRBV19 and TRBJ2-5, reads DGGITQSPKYLFRKEGQNVTLSCEQNLNHDAMYWYRQDPGQGLRLIYYSQIVNDFQKGDIAEGYSVSREKKESFPLTVTSAQKNPTAFYLCASSINGGRARETQYFGPGTRLLVL.

In regard to this clonotype: A read error may be the cause here, since a much bigger clone is one base away. The CDR3 does not close with the conserved phenylalanine or tryptophan, likely indicating a read error. The V gene is TRBV6-1, the J gene TRBJ2-7; TRBD1 aligns across 10 bases. V gave up 6 bases and J gave up 2 bases; unmatched junction bases: 7. Germline CDR1 reads MNHNS; CDR2 reads SASEGT. This CDR3 has 15 residues. The CDR3 protein is CASSNTGQGTYEQYL. DNA of the CDR3: TGTGCCAGCAGCAACACGGGACAGGGGACCTACGAGCAGTACCTC.